This T cell receptor (beta chain) was captured by sequencing in a study of T cells expressing NK-cell markers. Germline CDR1 is LGHNA and CDR2 is YSLEER. CDR3 length: 13 residues. Study-wide results and caveats: It was still unclear whether expanded NKG2C+ T cell clones were HCMV specific. In several donors, dominant clonotypes made up 28.3-60.1% of CD3+CD56-NKG2C+ cells. The dominant NKG2C+ clonotypes represented 1.0-7.0% of CD8+ T cells in 6 or 7 donors.

Generation of TCR beta cDNA was performed by 5'RACE template switching incorporating UMIs. TCRdb processed the 5' RACE reads again and assigns one entry to each CDR3 protein, with no DNA. The table lists hundreds of thousands of distinct CDR3 sequences. On this clonotype itself: What it binds is unknown.

The sample was blood T cells: a sorted CD56 or NKG2C T cell subset, CD4+ or CD8+ T cells, or bulk PBMC T cells (not recorded which). The clonotype was recovered from a woman between 18 and 70 years old in good health. The V and J genes are TRBV4-3 and TRBJ2-1; TCRdb selects TRBD2, and the lack of DNA leaves this call unchecked. This CDR3 is CASSQVGTPQQFF.